This T cell receptor (beta chain) was captured in a study of blood T cell repertoires in COVID-19. Method: immunoSEQ multiplex PCR; TCRdb's copy keeps in-frame clones and lacks some. The sample holds about 100,000 clones; 80% to 90% are singletons and the top ten take under 5.5%. V gave up 2 bases and J gave up 4 bases; unmatched junction bases: 13. Germline assignment: CDR1 SGHRS and CDR2 YFSETQ. The CDR3 runs 17 residues. The receptor's source is a human donor in a cohort sampled during active COVID-19. Sequenced sample: peripheral blood. The chain employs TRBV5-1 and TRBJ1-2; 8 nucleotides line up with TRBD1. The CDR3 coding sequence is TGCGCCAGCAGCTTCAGGGGGCCGACTACGGATCCCTATGGCTACACCTTC. Protein: CASSFRGPTTDPYGYTF.